Following are 28 T cell receptor beta chains from one sample sequenced in a study of T cells in Graves' hyperthyroidism and ophthalmopathy. Amplification targeted TCR beta CDR3 regions from RNA transcripts. HTBI primers were employed in a first-round RT-PCR of the TCR CDR3. TCRdb itself ran the multiplex PCR reads through MiXCR, one entry per CDR3 protein. The sample lists under 800,000 distinct CDR3 sequences, less than 15% occurring once. The source material was blood. These receptors were obtained from a woman aged 18-29 years with Graves' hyperthyroidism.

The J gene is TRBJ1-2, the V gene TRBV11-2, with D perhaps TRBD1 (5 bases). The CDR3 length is 15 residues. Germline lookup yields CDR1 SGHAT and CDR2 FQNNGV. V lost 5 bases and J lost 4, with 17 bases in between. DNA for the CDR3: TGTGCCAGCAGCCGCGGGGGGAATAGGACCTATGGCTACACCTTC. Translation: CASSRGGNRTYGYTF.

This clonotype was seen ten or more times. The V and J genes are TRBV2 and TRBJ1-4; D perhaps matches TRBD1 (5 bases). The CDR3 spans 15 residues. The germline CDR1 and CDR2 sequences are SNHLY and FYNNEI. V was shortened by 7 bases and J by 7 bases, with 19 bases between the two germline ends. The CDR3, as DNA: TGTGCCAGCACCTTTGACGGGACTGCTGGTGAAAAACTGTTTTTT. As protein: CASTFDGTAGEKLFF.

This clonotype appeared many times. The V call is TRBV6-1, the J call TRBJ1-1, with D tentatively TRBD1 (6 bases). V was clipped by 7 bases and J by 0 bases, with 15 bases between them. The CDR3 length is 15 residues. The germline gives CDR1 MNHNS, CDR2 SASEGT. In nucleotides, the CDR3 is TGTGCCAGCAAGGGTACGGACAGCTTGAACACTGAAGCTTTCTTT. Amino acid sequence: CASKGTDSLNTEAFF.

This clonotype came up many times. The J gene is TRBJ2-2, the V gene TRBV12-3 or TRBV12-4, with D possibly TRBD2 on 5 matching bases. V lost 3 bases and J lost 2, with 19 bases in between. There are 18 residues in the CDR3. The CDR3 spells CASSFFVTGSTNTGELFF. In DNA, the CDR3 is TGTGCCAGCAGTTTTTTCGTTACGGGGTCGACTAACACCGGGGAGCTGTTTTTT.

This clonotype was counted ten times or more. The chain combines TRBV16 with TRBJ2-7; no definite D call. Looked up from germline, CDR1 is KGHSY and CDR2 is FQNENV. V was trimmed by 2 bases and J by 1 base, leaving 12 bases between them. CDR3 size: 15 residues. CDR3 bases: TGTGCCAGCAGCCAACCGACAAGAAAGTCCTACGAGCAGTACTTC. Translation: CASSQPTRKSYEQYF.

The chain is built from TRBV27 and TRBJ2-3, with TRBD2 as a possible D gene (6 bases). The CDR3 is made up of 15 amino acids. Per the germline V gene, CDR1 is MNHEY and CDR2 is SMNVEV (reference sequence). V was clipped by 2 bases and J by 0 bases, with 9 bases between them. The chain's CDR3 is CASSLKRGSTDTQYF. The CDR3 nucleotides are TGTGCCAGCAGTTTAAAACGGGGGAGCACAGATACGCAGTATTTT.

Worth noting for this clonotype: The conserved closing phenylalanine or tryptophan is absent in this CDR3, likely reflecting a read error. The gene calls are TRBV29-1 and TRBJ2-2; no clear D. Germline loops: CDR1 SQVTM, CDR2 ANQGSEA. Trimming took 6 bases from V and 4 from J, leaving 6 bases between them. This CDR3 contains 11 residues. CDR3 DNA sequence: TGCAGCGTCGAGATCACCGGGGAGCTGTTTTGT. This codes for CSVEITGELFC.

This clonotype was observed a handful of times. The CDR3 DNA sequence: TGTGCCAGCAGCGTAGTAGTCGGGGAGCTGTTTTTT. It yields the protein CASSVVVGELFF. The chain recombines TRBV9 with TRBJ2-2; no clear D gene. This CDR3 has 12 residues. Germline values: CDR1 SGDLS, CDR2 YYNGEE. V lost 0 bases, J lost 7 bases, and 4 bases lay in between. The full variable domain, in which reference TRBV9 and TRBJ2-2 provide the parts outside the CDR3, is DSGVTQTPKHLITATGQRVTLRCSPRSGDLSVYWYQQSLDQGLQFLIQYYNGEERAKGNILERFSAQQFPDLHSELNLSSLELGDSALYFCASSVVVGELFFGEGSRLTVL.

In this sample, this clonotype turned up many times. The chain links TRBV3-1 to TRBJ2-1, with D maybe TRBD1 (6 bases). The CDR3 has 15 amino acids. V was pared by 1 base and J by 8 bases, with 15 bases between. CDR1 and CDR2 (germline): LGHDT, YNNKEL (reference sequence). This CDR3 reads CASSQASGETYEQFF. CDR3 in DNA: TGTGCCAGCAGCCAAGCTTCAGGGGAGACGTATGAGCAGTTCTTC.

The rearrangement uses TRBV7-2 and TRBJ2-2; the match to TRBD1 covers 11 bases. V trimming: 5 bases; J trimming: 5 bases; junction bases outside the gene matches: 7. The CDR3 runs 16 residues. CDR1 is SGHTA and CDR2 is FQGNSA in the germline V gene. This chain's CDR3 is CASSRGQGARTGELFF. The CDR3 DNA follows: TGTGCCAGCAGCCGCGGACAGGGGGCGCGAACCGGGGAGCTGTTTTTT. The whole variable domain, filled in from reference TRBV7-2 and TRBJ2-2, reads GAGVSQSPSNKVTEKGKDVELRCDPISGHTALYWYRQSLGQGLEFLIYFQGNSAPDKSGLPSDRFSAERTGGSVSTLTIQRTQQEDSAVYLCASSRGQGARTGELFFGEGSRLTVL.

This clonotype occurred many times. The gene calls are TRBV5-8 and TRBJ2-1; 7 positions match TRBD2. Germline values: CDR1 SGHTS, CDR2 YDEGEE. Trimming removed 5 bases from V and 0 bases from J; junction bases left unmatched: 5. The CDR3 contains 15 residues. The CDR3 region has the DNA TGTGCCAGCAGTTCGAGGACTAGCTCCTACAATGAGCAGTTCTTC. Its protein is CASSSRTSSYNEQFF.

The J gene is TRBJ1-2, the V gene TRBV7-2; the D gene is possibly TRBD1 (5 bases). CDR1 and CDR2 (germline): SGHTA, FQGNSA. CDR3 length equals 15 residues. The V and J ends lost 0 bases and 6 bases respectively, with 14 bases between them. The CDR3 nucleotides read TGTGCCAGCAGCTTAGCGAGCGGTGGGGGGGATGGCTACACCTTC. It yields the protein CASSLASGGGDGYTF. The complete variable domain, with remaining parts taken from reference TRBV7-2 and TRBJ1-2, reads GAGVSQSPSNKVTEKGKDVELRCDPISGHTALYWYRQSLGQGLEFLIYFQGNSAPDKSGLPSDRFSAERTGGSVSTLTIQRTQQEDSAVYLCASSLASGGGDGYTFGSGTRLTVV.

This clonotype was detected ten times or more. This chain uses TRBV3-1 with TRBJ2-7, with 7 positions matching TRBD2. The ends lost 4 bases at V and 5 bases at J; junction bases unmatched: 8. The CDR3 is made up of 14 amino acids. CDR1 LGHDT and CDR2 YNNKEL come from the germline V gene (reference sequence). DNA for the CDR3: TGTGCCAGCAGCCGGAGGGAGGGCTTGAACGAGCAGTACTTC. It translates to CASSRREGLNEQYF.

The chain is built from TRBV6-1 and TRBJ2-1; TRBD2 matches at 15 bases. Trimming removed 3 bases from V and 9 bases from J; junction bases left unmatched: 6. CDR1 MNHNS and CDR2 SASEGT come from the germline V gene. This CDR3 has 16 amino acids. The CDR3 here is CASSDGLAGGTSEQFF. CDR3 nucleotides: TGTGCCAGCAGTGATGGACTAGCGGGAGGGACAAGTGAGCAGTTCTTC.

The chain's CDR3 is CASSPNLAKNIQYF. The DNA of the CDR3 is TGTGCCAGTAGTCCCAATTTAGCCAAAAACATTCAGTACTTC. The chain has TRBV19 and TRBJ2-4; D is ambiguous. CDR3 length equals 14 residues. V lost 5 bases to trimming and J lost 0 bases, with 8 bases between them. The germline V gene has CDR1 LNHDA and CDR2 SQIVND (reference sequence).

The chain links TRBV28 to TRBJ1-5, with unresolved D. Trimming took 4 bases from V and 3 from J, leaving 10 bases between them. Germline CDR1 is MDHEN and CDR2 is SYDVKM. The CDR3 runs to 14 residues. CDR3: CASSWRQDNQPQHF. CDR3 DNA sequence: TGTGCCAGCAGTTGGCGACAAGACAATCAGCCCCAGCATTTT.

This chain joins TRBV10-3 and TRBJ2-7; 7 bases are shared with TRBD1. V lost 2 bases and J lost 6; bases outside the gene matches: 7. The CDR3 sequence is 14 residues long. Germline V CDR1 and CDR2: ENHRY, SYGVKD. CDR3: CAISEGTVLFEQYF. CDR3 nucleotides: TGTGCCATCAGTGAGGGGACAGTTTTGTTCGAGCAGTACTTC.

This clonotype was seen ten or more times. The genes are TRBV5-1 and TRBJ2-2; D unresolved. The germline CDR1 and CDR2 sequences are SGHRS and YFSETQ. V lost 2 bases and J lost 0, with 8 bases in between. The CDR3 runs 15 residues. CDR3 DNA: TGCGCCAGCAGCTTCTCCGGGTCGAACACCGGGGAGCTGTTTTTT. Protein sequence: CASSFSGSNTGELFF.

This clonotype came up many times. The chain recombines TRBV30 with TRBJ2-7, with D perhaps being TRBD1 or TRBD2 (5 bases each). Trimming removed 5 bases from V and 6 bases from J, with 23 bases in between. The CDR3 is 15 amino acids. In germline, CDR1 is GTSNPN, CDR2 SVGIG (reference sequence). The CDR3 loop reads CAWGLGALTGGEQYF. The DNA for the CDR3 is TGTGCCTGGGGCCTCGGGGCTTTGACTGGGGGCGAGCAGTACTTC.

This clonotype has just a few counts. The chain couples TRBV20-1 to TRBJ1-5, with D possibly matching TRBD1 (5 bases). Between the trimmed V and J ends, which lost 6 bases and 3 bases, there was a span of 12 bases. The CDR3 has 13 amino acids. Germline V gene data show CDR1 as DFQATT and CDR2 as SNEGSKA (reference sequence). Here the CDR3 reads CSATGTHNQPQHF. CDR3 DNA: TGCAGTGCCACCGGGACGCACAATCAGCCCCAGCATTTT.

The J gene is TRBJ2-1, the V gene TRBV18; 10 positions match TRBD2. V dropped 5 bases and J dropped 4; count of bases not matched to a gene: 5. Germline lookup yields CDR1 KGHSH and CDR2 LQKENI. CDR3 size: 15 residues. DNA for the CDR3: TGTGCCAGCTCAACCGGGACTAGCGCATACAATGAGCAGTTCTTC. Encoded protein: CASSTGTSAYNEQFF.

The chain couples TRBV10-1 to TRBJ1-6, with D possibly matching TRBD1 (5 bases). V lost 1 base, J lost 12 bases, and 13 bases lay in between. The CDR3 has 14 residues. CDR1 and CDR2 (germline): WNHNN, SYGVQD (reference sequence). CDR3: CASSELQDGQPLHF. The DNA of the CDR3 is TGCGCCAGCAGTGAGTTACAGGATGGACAACCCCTCCACTTT.

This clonotype came up many times. This rearrangement joins TRBV30 to TRBJ2-4; unclear D gene. With 1 base removed from V and 0 bases from J, the gap between germline ends came to 7 bases. The CDR3 has 14 residues. The germline CDR1 and CDR2 sequences are GTSNPN and SVGIG (reference sequence). CDR3 in DNA: TGTGCCTGGAGTGACACTCTAGCCAAAAACATTCAGTACTTC. Residues: CAWSDTLAKNIQYF.

There are many counts of this clonotype. V is TRBV29-1 and J is TRBJ1-1; TRBD1 aligns across 7 bases. From germline, CDR1 is SQVTM and CDR2 ANQGSEA. CDR3 length equals 14 residues. Trimming removed 1 base from V and 3 bases from J; junction bases left unmatched: 5. CDR3: CSVEGYRGYTEAFF. The CDR3 DNA reads as TGCAGCGTTGAAGGTTACAGGGGTTACACTGAAGCTTTCTTT.

This clonotype was counted ten times or more. The J gene is TRBJ2-1, the V gene TRBV7-9, with D possibly being TRBD2 (5 bases). Germline values: CDR1 SEHNR, CDR2 FQNEAQ (reference sequence). The CDR3 loop spans 14 amino acids. V lost 1 base and J 12 bases, leaving 16 bases between the germline ends. The CDR3: CASSLVGGLASQFF. The CDR3 DNA reads TGTGCCAGCAGCTTAGTAGGCGGGCTGGCCTCGCAGTTCTTC.

This clonotype was counted ten times or more. The chain combines TRBV12-3 or TRBV12-4 with TRBJ2-5, with D possibly being TRBD2 (6 bases). Deletions cut 2 bases from V and 6 bases from J, with 10 bases between. This CDR3 comprises 13 residues. The CDR3 region has the DNA TGTGCCAGCAGTTTAACCGGGAGACAGACCCAGTACTTC. Translating it yields CASSLTGRQTQYF.

In its sample, this clonotype was seen many times. J is TRBJ2-3 and V is TRBV10-3, with 9 bases aligning to TRBD1. The CDR3 has 16 residues. Germline trimming cut 3 bases from V and 4 bases from J; bases unmatched to any gene: 8. CDR1 ENHRY and CDR2 SYGVKD come from the germline V gene. The CDR3 loop reads CAISDSRDRAPDTQYF. CDR3 bases: TGTGCCATCAGTGACTCCCGGGACAGGGCCCCAGATACGCAGTATTTT.

The chain uses TRBV15 and TRBJ2-2; D is perhaps TRBD2 (6 bases). Germline V gene data show CDR1 as LNHNV and CDR2 as YYDKDF (reference sequence). V lost 5 bases and J 0 bases, leaving 13 bases between the germline ends. There are 16 residues in the CDR3. The CDR3: CATSGRGGTNTGELFF. The CDR3 DNA reads TGTGCCACCAGCGGCCGAGGAGGGACGAACACCGGGGAGCTGTTTTTT.